This T cell receptor beta chain was sequenced in a study of memory CD4+ T cells and cytomegalovirus serostatus. Study information: Donors were healthy Belgian adults, some 10 CMV seropositive and about two dozen seronegative. Study-wide results and caveats: CMV serostatus prediction reached median AUC around 0.95, or 0.9 with US-trained model.

Clones were sequenced by immunoSEQ multiplex PCR, and TCRdb holds only the in-frame ones, with some missing. Of roughly 76,000 clones in the sample, about 73% were seen once. The J segment lost 4 bases and the V segment lost 6 bases, leaving 10 bases of the junction unmatched. CDR3 length: 15 amino acids. Per the germline V gene, CDR1 is MDHEN and CDR2 is SYDVKM. This clone was seen more than once but under ten times. Its antigen is unknown. Single viable CD3+CD4+CD8-CD45RO+ cells were sorted as the memory CD4+ T cells. CMV serostatus came from serum IgG against pp150, pp28, p38, p52. Specimen: memory CD4+ T cells from blood. This sequence joins TRBV28 and TRBJ1-2, with 8 bases aligning to TRBD1. This receptor was taken from an adult in good health and CMV-seropositive. Here the CDR3 DNA reads TGTGCCAGCAGGACAGGGGCTGGGATCTTCTATGGCTACACCTTC. Protein sequence: CASRTGAGIFYGYTF.